The 2 T cell receptor beta chains given below trace back to one sample, sequenced in a study of cytomegalovirus exposure and HLA in healthy donors. PCR was performed using 60 Vbeta and 13 Jbeta primers. TCRdb's copy holds only in-frame clones and misses some; the assay was immunoSEQ multiplex PCR. The table shows roughly 200,000 clones, with 86% occurring only once. Sequenced input: PBMCs. The receptors stem from a woman in her 30s in good health and CMV-seronegative.

The CDR3 nucleotides read TGTGCCAGCAGCTCCCCCCCGGGACAGGGGGGCCCACAAAGCTCCTACGAGCAGTACTTC. Residues: CASSSPPGQGGPQSSYEQYF. The rearrangement links TRBV7-6 to TRBJ2-7; 11 bases align to TRBD1. Germline V gene lookup returns CDR1 SGHVS and CDR2 FNYEAQ. After removal of 4 bases from V and 0 bases from J, the junction contained 17 bases not matched to a gene. The CDR3 runs 20 residues.

The chain combines TRBV10-2 with TRBJ2-7; 8 nucleotides match TRBD2. With 2 bases clipped from V and 3 bases from J, the junction kept 12 bases outside the gene matches. This CDR3 has 17 amino acids. Looked up from germline, CDR1 is WSHSY and CDR2 is SAAADI. CDR3 bases: TGCGCCAGCAGTGAGGTATACTCCGGGACTAGAGGCTACGAGCAGTACTTC. This codes for CASSEVYSGTRGYEQYF.